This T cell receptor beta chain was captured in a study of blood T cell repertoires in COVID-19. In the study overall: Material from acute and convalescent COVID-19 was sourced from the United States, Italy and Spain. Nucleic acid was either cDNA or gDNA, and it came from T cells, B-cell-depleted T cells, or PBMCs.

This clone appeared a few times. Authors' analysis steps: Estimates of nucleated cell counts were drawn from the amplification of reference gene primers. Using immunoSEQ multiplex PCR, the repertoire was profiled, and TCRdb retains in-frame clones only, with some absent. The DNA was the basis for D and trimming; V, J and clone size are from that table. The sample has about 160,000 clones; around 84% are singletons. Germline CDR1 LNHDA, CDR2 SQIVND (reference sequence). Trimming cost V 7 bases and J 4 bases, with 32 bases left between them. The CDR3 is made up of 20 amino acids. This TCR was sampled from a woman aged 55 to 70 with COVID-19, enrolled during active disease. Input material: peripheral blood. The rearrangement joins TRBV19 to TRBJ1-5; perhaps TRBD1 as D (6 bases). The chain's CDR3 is CASIGRTLDPFRQANQPQHF. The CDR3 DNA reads TGTGCCAGTATCGGTAGGACTCTCGACCCGTTCCGACAGGCAAATCAGCCCCAGCATTTT.